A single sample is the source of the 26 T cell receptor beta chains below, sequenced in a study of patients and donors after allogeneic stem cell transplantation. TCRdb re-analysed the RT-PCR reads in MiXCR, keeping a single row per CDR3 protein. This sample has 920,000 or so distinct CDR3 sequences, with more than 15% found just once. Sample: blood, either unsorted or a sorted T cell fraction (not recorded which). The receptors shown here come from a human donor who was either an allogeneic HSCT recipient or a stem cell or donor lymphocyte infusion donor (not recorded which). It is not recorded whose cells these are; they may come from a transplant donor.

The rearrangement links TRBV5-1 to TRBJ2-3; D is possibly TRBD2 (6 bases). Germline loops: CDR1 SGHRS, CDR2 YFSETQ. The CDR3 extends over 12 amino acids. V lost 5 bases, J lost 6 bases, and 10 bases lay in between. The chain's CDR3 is CASRAGKDTQYF. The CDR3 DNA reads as TGCGCCAGCAGGGCGGGGAAGGATACGCAGTATTTT.

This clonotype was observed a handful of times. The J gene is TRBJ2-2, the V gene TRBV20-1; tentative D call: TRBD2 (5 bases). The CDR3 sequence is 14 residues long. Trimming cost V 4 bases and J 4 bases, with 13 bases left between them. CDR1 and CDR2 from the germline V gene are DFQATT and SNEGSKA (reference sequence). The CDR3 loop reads CSAMSSGSTGELFF. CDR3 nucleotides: TGCAGTGCTATGTCCTCGGGGAGCACCGGGGAGCTGTTTTTT.

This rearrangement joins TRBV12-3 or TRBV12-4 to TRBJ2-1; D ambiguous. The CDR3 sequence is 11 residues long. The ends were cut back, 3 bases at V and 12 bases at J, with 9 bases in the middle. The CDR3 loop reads CASSFRAGQFF. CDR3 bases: TGTGCCAGCAGTTTCCGTGCAGGGCAGTTCTTC.

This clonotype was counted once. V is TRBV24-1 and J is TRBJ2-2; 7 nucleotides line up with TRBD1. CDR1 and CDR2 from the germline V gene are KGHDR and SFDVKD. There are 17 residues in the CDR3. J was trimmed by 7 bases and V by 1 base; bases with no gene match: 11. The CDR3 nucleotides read TGTGCCACCAGTGATTTCCGGACAGGTCAATTCAGCGGGGAGCTGTTTTTT. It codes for CATSDFRTGQFSGELFF.

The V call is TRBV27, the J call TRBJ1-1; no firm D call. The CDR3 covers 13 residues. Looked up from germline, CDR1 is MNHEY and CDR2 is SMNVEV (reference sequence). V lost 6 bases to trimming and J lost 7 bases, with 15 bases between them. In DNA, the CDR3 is TGTGCCAGCAGAATAGACTGGGGTGGTGAAGCTTTCTTT. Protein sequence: CASRIDWGGEAFF.

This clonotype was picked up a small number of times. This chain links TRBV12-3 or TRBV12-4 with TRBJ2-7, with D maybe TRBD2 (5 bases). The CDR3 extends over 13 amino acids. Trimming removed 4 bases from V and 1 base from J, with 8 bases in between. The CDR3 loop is CASSYGKSYEQYF. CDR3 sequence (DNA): TGTGCCAGCAGTTACGGGAAATCCTACGAGCAGTACTTC.

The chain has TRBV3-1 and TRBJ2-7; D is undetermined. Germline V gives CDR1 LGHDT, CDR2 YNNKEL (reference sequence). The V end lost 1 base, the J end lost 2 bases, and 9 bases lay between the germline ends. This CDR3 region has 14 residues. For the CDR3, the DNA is TGTGCCAGCAGCCAAGTGATGACAACCTACGAGCAGTACTTC. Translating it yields CASSQVMTTYEQYF.

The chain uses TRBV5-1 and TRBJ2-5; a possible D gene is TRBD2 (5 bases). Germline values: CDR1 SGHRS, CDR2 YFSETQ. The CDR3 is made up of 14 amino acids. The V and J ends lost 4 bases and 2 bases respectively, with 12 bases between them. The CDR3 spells CASSDPDFQETQYF. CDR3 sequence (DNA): TGCGCCAGCAGCGACCCGGACTTTCAAGAGACCCAGTACTTC.

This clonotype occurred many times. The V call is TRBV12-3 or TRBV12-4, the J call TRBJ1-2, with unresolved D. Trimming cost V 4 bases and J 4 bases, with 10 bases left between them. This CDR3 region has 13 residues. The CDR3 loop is CASSSDGTYGYTF. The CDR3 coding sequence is TGTGCCAGCAGTTCGGACGGTACCTATGGCTACACCTTC.

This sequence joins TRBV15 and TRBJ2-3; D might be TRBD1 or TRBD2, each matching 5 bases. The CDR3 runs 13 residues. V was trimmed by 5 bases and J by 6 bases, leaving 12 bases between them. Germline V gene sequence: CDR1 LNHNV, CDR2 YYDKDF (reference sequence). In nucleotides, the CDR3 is TGTGCCACCAGCGCCACAGGAGGCGATACGCAGTATTTT. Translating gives CATSATGGDTQYF.

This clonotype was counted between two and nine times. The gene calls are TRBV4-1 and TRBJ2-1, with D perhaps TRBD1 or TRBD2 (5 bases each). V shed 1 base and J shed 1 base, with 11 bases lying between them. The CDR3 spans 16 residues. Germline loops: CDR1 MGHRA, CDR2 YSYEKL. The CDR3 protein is CASSQVGRGSYNEQFF. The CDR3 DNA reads TGCGCCAGCAGCCAAGTGGGACGTGGGTCCTACAATGAGCAGTTCTTC.

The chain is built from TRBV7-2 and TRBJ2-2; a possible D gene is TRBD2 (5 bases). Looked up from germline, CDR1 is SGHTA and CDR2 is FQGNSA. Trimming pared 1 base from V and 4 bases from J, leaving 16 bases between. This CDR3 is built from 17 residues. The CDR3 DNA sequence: TGTGCCAGCAGCTTAGGGTTCCTCCCTCGGGGCACCGGGGAGCTGTTTTTT. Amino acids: CASSLGFLPRGTGELFF.

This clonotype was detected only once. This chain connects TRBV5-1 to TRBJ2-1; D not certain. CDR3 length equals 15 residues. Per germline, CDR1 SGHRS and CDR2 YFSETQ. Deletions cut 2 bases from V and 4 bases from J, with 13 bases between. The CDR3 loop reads CASSFRSTRYNEQFF. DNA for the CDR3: TGCGCCAGCAGCTTTAGGTCTACTCGTTACAATGAGCAGTTCTTC.

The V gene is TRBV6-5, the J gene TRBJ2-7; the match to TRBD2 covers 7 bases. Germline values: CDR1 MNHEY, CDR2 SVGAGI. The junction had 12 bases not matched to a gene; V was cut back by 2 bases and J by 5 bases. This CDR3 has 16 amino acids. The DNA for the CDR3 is TGTGCCAGCAGTTACAAGCGGGGCCGCTTCCCCGACGAGCAGTACTTC. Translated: CASSYKRGRFPDEQYF.

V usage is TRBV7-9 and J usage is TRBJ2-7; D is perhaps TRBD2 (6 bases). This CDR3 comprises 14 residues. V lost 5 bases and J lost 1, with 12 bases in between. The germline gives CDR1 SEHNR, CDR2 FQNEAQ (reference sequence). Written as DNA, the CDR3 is TGTGCCAGCAGCACAACGGGGGAATCCTACGAGCAGTACTTC. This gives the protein CASSTTGESYEQYF.

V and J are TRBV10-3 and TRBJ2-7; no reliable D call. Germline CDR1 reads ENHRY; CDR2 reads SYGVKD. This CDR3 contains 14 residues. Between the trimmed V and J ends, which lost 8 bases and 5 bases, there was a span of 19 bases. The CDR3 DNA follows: TGTGCCATCGCCTCGACCGACCCAGTGGACGAGCAGTACTTC. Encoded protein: CAIASTDPVDEQYF.

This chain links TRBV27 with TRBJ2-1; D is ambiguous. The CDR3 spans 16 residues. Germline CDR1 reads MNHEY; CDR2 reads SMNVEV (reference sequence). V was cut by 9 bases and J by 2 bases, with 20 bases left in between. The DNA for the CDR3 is TGTGCCAGGAGAGCTCCAGCCAGAGGCCCCTACAATGAGCAGTTCTTC. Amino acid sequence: CARRAPARGPYNEQFF.

CDR3 bases: TGCAGCGTTGTCTCAGGGAAAAACATTCAGTACTTC. Translation: CSVVSGKNIQYF. V gene TRBV29-1 combines with J gene TRBJ2-4; tentatively, D is TRBD1 (5 bases). Germline V CDR1 and CDR2: SQVTM, ANQGSEA. The V gene lost 4 bases and the J gene lost 4 bases, with 8 bases spanning the gap. The CDR3 sequence is 12 residues long.

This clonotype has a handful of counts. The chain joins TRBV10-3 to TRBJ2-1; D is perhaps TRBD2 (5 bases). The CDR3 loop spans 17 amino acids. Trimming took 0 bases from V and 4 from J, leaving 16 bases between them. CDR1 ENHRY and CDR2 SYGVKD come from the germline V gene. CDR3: CAISESYSAASYNEQFF. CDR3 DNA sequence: TGTGCCATCAGTGAGTCGTATAGCGCTGCTTCATACAATGAGCAGTTCTTC.

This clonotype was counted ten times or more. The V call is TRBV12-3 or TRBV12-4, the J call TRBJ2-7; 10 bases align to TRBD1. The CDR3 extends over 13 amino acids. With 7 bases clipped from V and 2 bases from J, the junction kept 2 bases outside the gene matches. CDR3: CASTGTGAYEQYF. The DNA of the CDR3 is TGTGCCAGCACTGGGACAGGGGCCTACGAGCAGTACTTC.

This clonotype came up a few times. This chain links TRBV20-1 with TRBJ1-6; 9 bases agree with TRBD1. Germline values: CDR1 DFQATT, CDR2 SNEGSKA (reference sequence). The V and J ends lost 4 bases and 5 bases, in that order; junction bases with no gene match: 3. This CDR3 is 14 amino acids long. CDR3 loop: CSANRDRDNSPLHF. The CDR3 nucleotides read TGCAGTGCTAACCGGGACAGGGATAATTCACCCCTCCACTTT.

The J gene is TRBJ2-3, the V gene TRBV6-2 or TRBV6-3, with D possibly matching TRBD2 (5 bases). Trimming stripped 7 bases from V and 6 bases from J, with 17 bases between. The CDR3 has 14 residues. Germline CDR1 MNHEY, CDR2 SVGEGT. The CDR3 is CASNEGREGDTQYF. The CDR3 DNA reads TGTGCCAGCAACGAGGGAAGGGAAGGCGATACGCAGTATTTT.

The CDR3 nucleotides read TGTGCCAGCAGTCCTGGGACAGGGGGTACCTATGGCTACACCTTC. Its translation is CASSPGTGGTYGYTF. This rearrangement joins TRBV28 to TRBJ1-2; 11 bases map to TRBD1. This CDR3 comprises 15 residues. Germline V gene sequence: CDR1 MDHEN, CDR2 SYDVKM. J gave up 4 bases and V 5 bases, and 6 bases lay outside the gene matches.

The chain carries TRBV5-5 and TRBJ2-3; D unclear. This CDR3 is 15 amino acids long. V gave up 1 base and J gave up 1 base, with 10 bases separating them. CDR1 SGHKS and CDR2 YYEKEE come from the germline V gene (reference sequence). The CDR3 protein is CASSLWHLGTDTQYF. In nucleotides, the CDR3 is TGTGCCAGCAGCTTGTGGCATCTTGGCACAGATACGCAGTATTTT.

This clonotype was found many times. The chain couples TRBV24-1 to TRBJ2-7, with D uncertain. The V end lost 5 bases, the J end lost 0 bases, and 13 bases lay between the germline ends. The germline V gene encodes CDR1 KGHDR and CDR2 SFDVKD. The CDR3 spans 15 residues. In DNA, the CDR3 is TGTGCCACCAGTGTAAGGAAAGGGAACTCCTACGAGCAGTACTTC. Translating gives CATSVRKGNSYEQYF.

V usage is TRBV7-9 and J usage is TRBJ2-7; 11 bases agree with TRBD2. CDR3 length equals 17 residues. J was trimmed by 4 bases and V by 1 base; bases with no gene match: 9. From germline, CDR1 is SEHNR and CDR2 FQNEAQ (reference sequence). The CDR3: CASSLEEGLAGGYEQYF. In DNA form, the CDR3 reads TGTGCCAGCAGCTTAGAGGAGGGGCTAGCGGGAGGTTACGAGCAGTACTTC.